The following is a T cell receptor (beta chain) sequence with its context. V trimming: 6 bases; J trimming: 5 bases; junction bases outside the gene matches: 13. The length of the CDR3 is 17 residues. The germline gives CDR1 SNHLY, CDR2 FYNNEI. These data belong to a study of blood T cell repertoires in COVID-19. This table comes from immunoSEQ multiplex PCR, and its TCRdb copy is limited to in-frame clones, with some not included. The sample lists more than 200,000 clones, around 84% occurring once. Donors of Cohort 3 who recovered were those that had two negative PCRs, clearance, or symptom resolution.

Material: PBMCs or T cells enriched from blood (not recorded which). V gene TRBV2 combines with J gene TRBJ1-4, with TRBD1 matching over 9 bases. The TCR originated in a woman aged 50 to 60 who had recovered from COVID-19. The CDR3 bases are TGTGCCAGCAGCCGTGGCCTCACAGGGGGCGCGAATGAAAAACTGTTTTTT. This sequence encodes CASSRGLTGGANEKLFF. The whole variable domain, remainder taken from reference TRBV2 and TRBJ1-4, is EPEVTQTPSHQVTQMGQEVILRCVPISNHLYFYWYRQILGQKVEFLVSFYNNEISEKSEIFDDQFSVERPDGSNFTLKIRSTKLEDSAMYFCASSRGLTGGANEKLFFGSGTQLSVL.